These 8 T cell receptor beta chains share one sample of origin, sequenced in a study of cytomegalovirus exposure and HLA in healthy donors. The method was immunoSEQ multiplex PCR; TCRdb's version includes in-frame clones alone and lacks a portion of them. The data hold about 150,000 clones, with roughly 90% observed a single time. Sequences were obtained from PBMCs. The source of these receptors is a man aged 18 to 35 in good health and CMV-seronegative.

The genes are TRBV7-8 and TRBJ1-2, with TRBD1 matching over 7 bases. Looked up from germline, CDR1 is SGHVS and CDR2 is FQNEAQ. The length of the CDR3 is 15 residues. V lost 5 bases to trimming and J lost 2 bases; unmatched junction nucleotides: 8. CDR3 region: CASSPKRTGNYGYTF. The CDR3 DNA reads as TGTGCCAGCAGCCCCAAACGGACAGGCAACTATGGCTACACCTTC.

The J gene is TRBJ1-3, the V gene TRBV5-6; 7 bases match TRBD1. CDR1 is SGHDT and CDR2 is YYEEEE in the germline V gene. Unmatched junction bases numbered 10, after V lost 6 bases and J lost 4 bases. The CDR3 sequence is 15 residues long. In DNA form, the CDR3 reads TGTGCCAGCACCTTTAGACAGGGAGGCGGAAACACCATATATTTT. It codes for CASTFRQGGGNTIYF.

This clone was seen just once. The chain combines TRBV7-2 with TRBJ2-2; perhaps TRBD1 as D (5 bases). CDR1 and CDR2 (germline): SGHTA, FQGNSA. With 5 bases removed from V and 4 bases from J, the gap between germline ends came to 17 bases. This CDR3 has 16 amino acids. The CDR3, as DNA: TGTGCCAGCAGCGTCCGCAGGGTTTTAGGCACCGGGGAGCTGTTTTTT. Its translation: CASSVRRVLGTGELFF.

The chain carries TRBV30 and TRBJ1-1; D remains unclear. The CDR3 length is 10 residues. The V end was cut by 7 bases, the J end by 4 bases, with 7 bases between. Germline V gene sequence: CDR1 GTSNPN, CDR2 SVGIG (reference sequence). CDR3 loop: CASLRTEAFF. The CDR3 coding sequence is TGTGCCTCGCTACGCACTGAAGCTTTCTTT.

The chain combines TRBV6-1 with TRBJ2-3; 7 bases match TRBD1. The germline V gene has CDR1 MNHNS and CDR2 SASEGT. The CDR3 is 16 amino acids. Trimming took 2 bases from V and 1 from J; bases not matched to a gene: 6. CDR3 in DNA: TGTGCCAGCAGTGAAATAGGGGGCTGGGGCACAGATACGCAGTATTTT. Residues: CASSEIGGWGTDTQYF.

This rearrangement joins TRBV7-9 to TRBJ2-5; D gene ambiguous. The CDR3 loop spans 14 amino acids. Trimming removed 1 base from V and 5 bases from J, with 11 bases in between. CDR1 and CDR2 (germline): SEHNR, FQNEAQ (reference sequence). Written as DNA, the CDR3 is TGTGCCAGCAGCTTAGAAGAGAGTGTCGAGACCCAGTACTTC. Protein: CASSLEESVETQYF.

This clone was recorded only once. The gene calls are TRBV2 and TRBJ2-5; tentatively, D is TRBD1 (5 bases). Trimming took off 0 bases at V and 2 bases at J, with 10 bases between the two ends. CDR3 length equals 15 residues. From germline, CDR1 is SNHLY and CDR2 FYNNEI. CDR3 in DNA: TGTGCCAGCAGTGAAGCGTCGACAGTACAAGAGACCCAGTACTTC. It yields the protein CASSEASTVQETQYF.

The gene calls are TRBV19 and TRBJ1-2; perhaps TRBD1 as D (5 bases). CDR3 length: 14 residues. The germline gives CDR1 LNHDA, CDR2 SQIVND (reference sequence). Trimming took 4 bases from V and 4 from J, leaving 13 bases between them. The CDR3, as DNA: TGTGCCAGTAGTACCTTAGACAGAGGCTATGGCTACACCTTC. Its translation: CASSTLDRGYGYTF.